This TCR beta chain came from a study of T cells after yellow fever vaccination. For TCR, cDNA came from 5'RACE template switching, which added a universal primer site and UMIs. Each CDR3 protein is one row after TCRdb ran MiXCR on the 5' RACE reads. The sample has hundreds of thousands of distinct CDR3 sequences, around a sixth seen once. The CDR3 sequence is 16 residues long. CDR1 SEHNR and CDR2 FQNEAQ come from the germline V gene (reference sequence). V shed 6 bases and J shed 0 bases, with 17 bases lying between them. This specimen consisted of PBMCs, obtained before the yellow fever booster vaccination. The chain has TRBV7-9 and TRBJ1-2; no firm D call. The TCR originated in a man aged 18-30 years who received the YFV17D yellow fever vaccine. The CDR3, as DNA: TGTGCCAGCAGACCAAGTCGCTCAGCTGCTAACTATGGCTACACCTTC. Translating it yields CASRPSRSAANYGYTF.